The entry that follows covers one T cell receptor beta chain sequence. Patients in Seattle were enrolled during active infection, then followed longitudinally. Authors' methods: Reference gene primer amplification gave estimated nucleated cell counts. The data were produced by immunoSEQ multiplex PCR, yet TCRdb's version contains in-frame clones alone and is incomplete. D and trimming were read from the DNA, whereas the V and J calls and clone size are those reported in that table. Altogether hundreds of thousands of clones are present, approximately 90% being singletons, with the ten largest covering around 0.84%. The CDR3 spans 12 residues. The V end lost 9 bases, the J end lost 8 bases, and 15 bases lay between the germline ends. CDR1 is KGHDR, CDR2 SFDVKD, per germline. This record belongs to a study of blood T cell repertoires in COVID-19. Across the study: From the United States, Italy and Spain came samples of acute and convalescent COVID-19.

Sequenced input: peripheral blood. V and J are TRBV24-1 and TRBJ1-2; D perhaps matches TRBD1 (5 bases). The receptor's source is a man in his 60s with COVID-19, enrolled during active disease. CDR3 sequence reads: CATADSWGGYTF. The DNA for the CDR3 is TGTGCCACCGCCGACAGTTGGGGAGGCTACACCTTC.